The 16 T cell receptor beta chains below all came from one sample that was sequenced in a study of blood T cell repertoires in COVID-19. Libraries were prepared by immunoSEQ multiplex PCR; TCRdb keeps only in-frame clonotypes and omits some of them. The sample has around 170,000 clones, approximately 86% seen once; the top ten hold around 6.6%. Sequencing was carried out using peripheral blood. These receptors all stem from a middle-aged man with active or convalescent COVID-19.

The sample holds a few counts of this clone. This chain links TRBV2 with TRBJ2-5; 7 bases are shared with TRBD2. Trimming took 3 bases from V and 1 from J; bases not matched to a gene: 8. The V gene's germline CDR1 is SNHLY and CDR2 FYNNEI. This CDR3 contains 16 residues. Here the CDR3 reads CASSDGGRGPQETQYF. Written as DNA, the CDR3 is TGTGCCAGCAGTGATGGCGGGAGAGGCCCCCAAGAGACCCAGTACTTC.

The CDR3 DNA reads as TGCGCCAGCAGCCATTCGGACAGCTACACTGAAGCTTTCTTT. Translation: CASSHSDSYTEAFF. The chain employs TRBV4-1 and TRBJ1-1, with D maybe TRBD1 (6 bases). The CDR3 consists of 14 residues. The V gene lost 3 bases and the J gene lost 3 bases, with 11 bases spanning the gap. Germline assignment: CDR1 MGHRA and CDR2 YSYEKL.

The rearrangement links TRBV19 to TRBJ2-7; 10 nucleotides agree with TRBD1. The CDR3 covers 14 residues. V shed 4 bases, J shed 6 bases, and the junction held 6 bases outside the gene matches. Looked up from germline, CDR1 is LNHDA and CDR2 is SQIVND (reference sequence). The CDR3 sequence: CASSTGTGVFEQYF. Written as DNA, the CDR3 is TGTGCCAGTAGTACCGGGACAGGGGTTTTCGAGCAGTACTTC.

The chain recombines TRBV6-5 with TRBJ1-5, with D possibly matching TRBD1 (5 bases). Germline lookup yields CDR1 MNHEY and CDR2 SVGAGI. V was pared by 4 bases and J by 1 base, with 11 bases between. The CDR3 spans 15 residues. DNA of the CDR3: TGTGCCAGCAGTTCCGACAGACCAAGCAATCAGCCCCAGCATTTT. Translated, it gives CASSSDRPSNQPQHF.

This clone was picked up one time. This rearrangement joins TRBV7-9 to TRBJ2-3; 8 bases are a match to TRBD2. The V and J ends lost 7 bases and 2 bases, in that order; junction bases with no gene match: 5. This CDR3 has 14 residues. Germline V CDR1 and CDR2: SEHNR, FQNEAQ (reference sequence). CDR3 loop: CASTVAGTTDTQYF. For the CDR3, the DNA is TGTGCCAGCACCGTAGCGGGAACCACAGATACGCAGTATTTT.

V usage is TRBV18 and J usage is TRBJ2-1; 8 positions match TRBD1. V lost 5 bases and J lost 2; bases outside the gene matches: 5. Germline values: CDR1 KGHSH, CDR2 LQKENI. CDR3 length: 15 residues. The CDR3 is CASSTGTGAYNEQFF. In nucleotides, the CDR3 is TGTGCCAGCTCAACCGGGACAGGAGCCTACAATGAGCAGTTCTTC.

This chain connects TRBV7-2 to TRBJ1-5, with 7 bases that match TRBD1. With V trimmed by 2 bases and J by 7 bases, 2 bases remained unmatched. From germline, CDR1 is SGHTA and CDR2 FQGNSA. CDR3 length equals 13 residues. CDR3 amino acids: CASSLKGGQPQHF. In DNA form, the CDR3 reads TGTGCCAGCAGCTTAAAAGGGGGCCAGCCCCAGCATTTT.

V and J are TRBV24-1 and TRBJ1-2, with 7 bases fitting TRBD1. Germline V lookup: CDR1 KGHDR, CDR2 SFDVKD. Trimming took 3 bases from V and 8 from J; bases not matched to a gene: 8. The length of the CDR3 is 14 residues. CDR3 region: CATSDPGQLYGYTF. The CDR3 DNA reads as TGTGCCACCAGTGATCCGGGACAGCTTTACGGCTACACCTTC.

This clone was observed once. The rearrangement joins TRBV7-9 to TRBJ2-2, with D possibly TRBD2 on 6 matching bases. V lost 0 bases to trimming and J lost 6 bases, with 8 bases between them. Germline V gives CDR1 SEHNR, CDR2 FQNEAQ (reference sequence). This CDR3 is built from 14 residues. The CDR3: CASSLAGGAGELFF. CDR3 coding DNA: TGTGCCAGCAGCTTAGCGGGAGGAGCCGGGGAGCTGTTTTTT.

V is TRBV11-3 and J is TRBJ1-4, with D possibly being TRBD1 (6 bases). Germline assignment: CDR1 SGHNT and CDR2 YENEEA. Deletions cut 1 base from V and 8 bases from J, with 14 bases between. The CDR3 covers 15 residues. CDR3 in amino acids: CASSLGGRDTEKLFF. The CDR3 region has the DNA TGTGCCAGCAGCTTAGGGGGCCGGGACACCGAAAAACTGTTTTTT.

V and J are TRBV19 and TRBJ1-5; 7 nucleotides agree with TRBD1. This CDR3 has 17 residues. Trimming at V came to 2 bases and at J to 4 bases, leaving 11 bases not matched to a gene. Germline V gene lookup returns CDR1 LNHDA and CDR2 SQIVND (reference sequence). The CDR3 loop reads CASSIRRGGVSNQPQHF. CDR3 coding DNA: TGTGCCAGTAGTATAAGGAGAGGGGGCGTTAGTAATCAGCCCCAGCATTTT.

The rearrangement links TRBV9 to TRBJ2-2; D is unclear. Trimming removed 2 bases from V and 7 bases from J, with 6 bases in between. The CDR3 is 12 amino acids. From germline, CDR1 is SGDLS and CDR2 YYNGEE. The CDR3: CASSVSGGELFF. The CDR3 region has the DNA TGTGCCAGCAGCGTGAGTGGCGGGGAGCTGTTTTTT.

V is TRBV4-2 and J is TRBJ2-5; D is unresolved. This CDR3 is 14 amino acids long. The V and J ends lost 0 bases and 1 base respectively, with 6 bases between them. CDR1 and CDR2 from the germline V gene are LGHNA and YNFKEQ. As DNA, the CDR3 is TGTGCCAGCAGCCAAGAGGCCTCCCAAGAGACCCAGTACTTC. Translating gives CASSQEASQETQYF.

This clone was detected ten times or more. This chain connects TRBV6-2 or TRBV6-3 to TRBJ1-5; a possible D gene is TRBD1 (5 bases). Per the germline V gene, CDR1 is MNHEY and CDR2 is SVGEGT. The CDR3 consists of 15 residues. V was trimmed by 5 bases and J by 6 bases, leaving 17 bases between them. In DNA form, the CDR3 reads TGTGCCAGCAGTCCCGACAGACCCCAGGGTCAGCCCCAGCATTTT. This encodes CASSPDRPQGQPQHF.

The J gene is TRBJ2-1, the V gene TRBV18; D is possibly TRBD2 (6 bases). This CDR3 spans 15 amino acids. V gave up 3 bases and J gave up 0 bases, with 9 bases separating them. Germline V gene lookup returns CDR1 KGHSH and CDR2 LQKENI. CDR3 sequence: CASSPSRDSYNEQFF. The CDR3 DNA follows: TGTGCCAGCTCACCTTCGCGGGACTCCTACAATGAGCAGTTCTTC.

A few counts support this clone. This rearrangement joins TRBV28 to TRBJ2-5; 8 bases map to TRBD1. Per germline, CDR1 MDHEN and CDR2 SYDVKM. J was trimmed by 4 bases and V by 7 bases; bases with no gene match: 11. This CDR3 is 15 amino acids long. In DNA, the CDR3 is TGTGCCAGCAAGGGTGGAGGACAGGGTTTAGAGACCCAGTACTTC. Encoded protein: CASKGGGQGLETQYF. Combining the CDR3 with reference TRBV28 and TRBJ2-5 gives the whole variable domain DVKVTQSSRYLVKRTGEKVFLECVQDMDHENMFWYRQDPGLGLRLIYFSYDVKMKEKGDIPEGYSVSREKKERFSLILESASTNQTSMYLCASKGGGQGLETQYFGPGTRLLVL.